The 21 T cell receptor beta chains below come from one sample, sequenced in a study of Ad26.COV2.S vaccination and SARS-CoV-2 variants. TCRdb's table, derived via immunoSEQ multiplex PCR, lists solely in-frame clones and lacks some. The repertoire holds roughly 140,000 clones, with roughly 89% as singletons. This sample comprised peripheral blood, obtained after recovery from COVID-19. The receptors derive from a human donor who had recovered from COVID-19.

This chain connects TRBV6-5 to TRBJ2-7, with TRBD1 matching 8 bases. Germline CDR1 is MNHEY and CDR2 is SVGAGI. V trimming: 0 bases; J trimming: 6 bases; junction bases outside the gene matches: 7. The CDR3 has 15 residues. As DNA, the CDR3 is TGTGCCAGCAGTTACTCCTTCAGGGGGCGCTTCGAGCAGTACTTC. Protein sequence: CASSYSFRGRFEQYF.

V and J are TRBV5-1 and TRBJ1-1, with 7 bases aligning to TRBD1. Germline V gene sequence: CDR1 SGHRS, CDR2 YFSETQ. The CDR3 totals 13 residues. With 7 bases clipped from V and 0 bases from J, the junction kept 3 bases outside the gene matches. The CDR3 DNA sequence: TGCGCCAGCCAGGGGGAGATGAACACTGAAGCTTTCTTT. Translated, it gives CASQGEMNTEAFF.

The chain has TRBV4-3 and TRBJ2-1, with a tentative D call TRBD2 (7 bases). V was cut by 2 bases and J by 8 bases, with 22 bases left in between. The germline CDR1 and CDR2 sequences are LGHNA and YSLEER. The CDR3 has 17 amino acids. The CDR3 here is CASSQNSAGAPLYEQFF. The CDR3 DNA reads TGCGCCAGCAGCCAAAACTCGGCGGGGGCGCCCCTGTATGAGCAGTTCTTC.

This sequence joins TRBV27 and TRBJ2-1; D is possibly TRBD2 (6 bases). V lost 2 bases and J lost 1, with 9 bases in between. Germline-derived CDR1 and CDR2 are MNHEY and SMNVEV (reference sequence). The CDR3 totals 15 residues. This chain's CDR3 is CASSLGGTSYNEQFF. The DNA for the CDR3 is TGTGCCAGCAGTTTAGGAGGGACTTCCTACAATGAGCAGTTCTTC.

The rearrangement joins TRBV27 to TRBJ2-3; D is unclear. V lost 6 bases and J 2 bases, leaving 9 bases between the germline ends. Looked up from germline, CDR1 is MNHEY and CDR2 is SMNVEV (reference sequence). The CDR3 sequence is 13 residues long. The CDR3 spells CASRVPDTDTQYF. Written as DNA, the CDR3 is TGTGCCAGCAGGGTCCCGGACACAGATACGCAGTATTTT.

The chain is built from TRBV28 and TRBJ1-1; D is ambiguous. The V end was cut by 5 bases, the J end by 2 bases, with 12 bases between. Germline V CDR1 and CDR2: MDHEN, SYDVKM. CDR3 size: 14 residues. CDR3 protein: CASSVYGSNTEAFF. The CDR3 nucleotides are TGTGCCAGCAGTGTTTATGGGTCCAACACTGAAGCTTTCTTT. The variable domain in full, completed from reference TRBV28 and TRBJ1-1, reads DVKVTQSSRYLVKRTGEKVFLECVQDMDHENMFWYRQDPGLGLRLIYFSYDVKMKEKGDIPEGYSVSREKKERFSLILESASTNQTSMYLCASSVYGSNTEAFFGQGTRLTVV.

The genes are TRBV28 and TRBJ2-3, with D perhaps TRBD2 (6 bases). Between the trimmed V and J ends, which lost 4 bases and 6 bases, there was a span of 17 bases. This CDR3 is 15 amino acids long. The V gene's germline CDR1 is MDHEN and CDR2 SYDVKM. This chain's CDR3 is CASSYRGVKKDTQYF. The CDR3, as DNA: TGTGCCAGCAGTTACCGCGGGGTGAAGAAGGATACGCAGTATTTT.

The gene calls are TRBV5-6 and TRBJ2-3; the match to TRBD2 covers 9 bases. This CDR3 region has 17 residues. The germline V gene has CDR1 SGHDT and CDR2 YYEEEE. V gave up 4 bases and J gave up 6 bases; unmatched junction bases: 15. In DNA, the CDR3 is TGTGCCAGCAGCCTTTATCTAGCGGGGACAGAGGCTGATACGCAGTATTTT. The encoded protein is CASSLYLAGTEADTQYF. The complete variable domain, with remaining parts taken from reference TRBV5-6 and TRBJ2-3, reads DAGVTQSPTHLIKTRGQQVTLRCSPKSGHDTVSWYQQALGQGPQFIFQYYEEEERQRGNFPDRFSGHQFPNYSSELNVNALLLGDSALYLCASSLYLAGTEADTQYFGPGTRLTVL.

This chain links TRBV3-1 (or the pseudogene TRBV3-2) with TRBJ1-4; a possible D gene is TRBD1 (6 bases). This CDR3 contains 14 residues. V lost 4 bases and J lost 6, with 12 bases in between. Per germline, CDR1 LGHDT and CDR2 YNNKEL (reference sequence). CDR3 in amino acids: CASSRRGLDEKLFF. The CDR3 DNA reads as TGTGCCAGCAGCCGACGGGGGCTGGATGAAAAACTGTTTTTT.

The J gene is TRBJ2-7, the V gene TRBV27, with D perhaps TRBD2 (6 bases). The CDR3 contains 14 residues. V dropped 3 bases and J dropped 2 bases, with 11 bases sitting between them. Germline V gives CDR1 MNHEY, CDR2 SMNVEV (reference sequence). The CDR3 protein is CASSFEGRTYEQYF. DNA of the CDR3: TGTGCCAGCAGTTTTGAGGGGAGGACCTACGAGCAGTACTTC.

This clone occurred once. The J gene is TRBJ2-3, the V gene TRBV28; D uncertain. CDR1 and CDR2 from the germline V gene are MDHEN and SYDVKM. This CDR3 has 13 amino acids. Trimming removed 10 bases at V and 0 bases at J, with 11 bases between. The CDR3 is CATGVISTDTQYF. CDR3 DNA sequence: TGTGCCACTGGGGTTATAAGCACAGATACGCAGTATTTT. The full variable domain, with the rest looked up from reference TRBV28 and TRBJ2-3, is DVKVTQSSRYLVKRTGEKVFLECVQDMDHENMFWYRQDPGLGLRLIYFSYDVKMKEKGDIPEGYSVSREKKERFSLILESASTNQTSMYLCATGVISTDTQYFGPGTRLTVL.

The V call is TRBV13, the J call TRBJ2-3; TRBD2 might be the D (5 bases). From germline, CDR1 is PRHDT and CDR2 FYEKMQ (reference sequence). The V gene lost 2 bases and the J gene lost 3 bases, with 15 bases spanning the gap. There are 16 residues in the CDR3. CDR3 residues: CASSLYGSAVTDTQYF. DNA for the CDR3: TGTGCCAGCAGCTTATACGGTAGCGCAGTGACAGATACGCAGTATTTT.

The gene calls are TRBV6-4 and TRBJ1-4; TRBD1 agrees at 7 bases. CDR3 size: 20 residues. Unmatched junction bases numbered 17, after V lost 4 bases and J lost 0 bases. Germline-derived CDR1 and CDR2 are MRHNA and SNTAGT. This CDR3 reads CASSGGSRQGISATNEKLFF. In DNA form, the CDR3 reads TGTGCCAGCAGTGGGGGATCAAGACAGGGAATCTCTGCAACTAATGAAAAACTGTTTTTT.

This clone was found once. CDR3 region: CASSGTSSDTQYF. The DNA of the CDR3 is TGTGCCAGCAGCGGGACTAGCTCGGATACGCAGTATTTT. V and J are TRBV9 and TRBJ2-3; 8 bases match TRBD2. Germline lookup yields CDR1 SGDLS and CDR2 YYNGEE. V gave up 3 bases and J gave up 6 bases; unmatched junction bases: 3. This CDR3 contains 13 residues.

This sequence joins TRBV29-1 and TRBJ1-1, with no clear D. Trimming cost V 7 bases and J 2 bases, with 14 bases left between them. The CDR3 is 13 residues long. Looked up from germline, CDR1 is SQVTM and CDR2 is ANQGSEA. The CDR3 sequence is CSAGLGGNTEAFF. Here the CDR3 DNA reads TGCAGCGCCGGCCTCGGTGGCAACACTGAAGCTTTCTTT.

The CDR3 DNA sequence: TGTGCCAGCCAGGCAGGGCCAGATACGCAGTATTTT. Translating it yields CASQAGPDTQYF. The gene calls are TRBV2 and TRBJ2-3; D is perhaps TRBD1 (5 bases). The CDR3 runs to 12 residues. Germline-derived CDR1 and CDR2 are SNHLY and FYNNEI. Trimming left V 8 bases short and J 4 bases short, with 10 bases between.

The rearrangement joins TRBV10-1 to TRBJ2-5; tentative D call: TRBD1 (5 bases). V shed 0 bases and J shed 5 bases, with 13 bases lying between them. The CDR3 sequence is 15 residues long. Germline-derived CDR1 and CDR2 are WNHNN and SYGVQD (reference sequence). The CDR3 bases are TGCGCCAGCAGTGAGTCAGCCCCGACAGAGGAGACCCAGTACTTC. This translates into CASSESAPTEETQYF.

CDR3: CASSYGGGASDTQYF. The CDR3 nucleotides are TGTGCCAGCAGTTACGGCGGGGGGGCGTCAGATACGCAGTATTTT. The rearrangement uses TRBV6-5 and TRBJ2-3, with 9 bases fitting TRBD2. V shed 2 bases, J shed 4 bases, and the junction held 4 bases outside the gene matches. The CDR3 runs 15 residues. Germline-derived CDR1 and CDR2 are MNHEY and SVGAGI.

This sequence joins TRBV7-9 and TRBJ1-3; perhaps TRBD1 as D (6 bases). The germline V gene has CDR1 SEHNR and CDR2 FQNEAQ (reference sequence). The ends were cut back, 5 bases at V and 0 bases at J, with 11 bases in the middle. The CDR3 is 15 amino acids. The CDR3 DNA reads as TGTGCCAGCAGCGACGGGACAAGCTCTGGAAACACCATATATTTT. It specifies CASSDGTSSGNTIYF.

V usage is TRBV11-2 and J usage is TRBJ1-2, with TRBD1 identical over 7 bases. CDR1 and CDR2 (germline): SGHAT, FQNNGV. With 2 bases clipped from V and 4 bases from J, the junction kept 10 bases outside the gene matches. The CDR3 length is 16 residues. The chain's CDR3 is CASSLPRQGDSYGYTF. The CDR3 DNA reads TGTGCCAGCAGCTTACCACGACAGGGCGATAGCTATGGCTACACCTTC.

The sample holds a few counts of this clone. This chain connects TRBV27 to TRBJ1-1; weak D call: TRBD1 (6 bases). This CDR3 contains 17 residues. Germline assignment: CDR1 MNHEY and CDR2 SMNVEV (reference sequence). V was clipped by 1 base and J by 4 bases, with 19 bases between them. CDR3 region: CASSLFGGREYSTEAFF. As DNA, the CDR3 is TGTGCCAGCAGTTTATTCGGGGGGCGCGAGTATAGCACTGAAGCTTTCTTT.